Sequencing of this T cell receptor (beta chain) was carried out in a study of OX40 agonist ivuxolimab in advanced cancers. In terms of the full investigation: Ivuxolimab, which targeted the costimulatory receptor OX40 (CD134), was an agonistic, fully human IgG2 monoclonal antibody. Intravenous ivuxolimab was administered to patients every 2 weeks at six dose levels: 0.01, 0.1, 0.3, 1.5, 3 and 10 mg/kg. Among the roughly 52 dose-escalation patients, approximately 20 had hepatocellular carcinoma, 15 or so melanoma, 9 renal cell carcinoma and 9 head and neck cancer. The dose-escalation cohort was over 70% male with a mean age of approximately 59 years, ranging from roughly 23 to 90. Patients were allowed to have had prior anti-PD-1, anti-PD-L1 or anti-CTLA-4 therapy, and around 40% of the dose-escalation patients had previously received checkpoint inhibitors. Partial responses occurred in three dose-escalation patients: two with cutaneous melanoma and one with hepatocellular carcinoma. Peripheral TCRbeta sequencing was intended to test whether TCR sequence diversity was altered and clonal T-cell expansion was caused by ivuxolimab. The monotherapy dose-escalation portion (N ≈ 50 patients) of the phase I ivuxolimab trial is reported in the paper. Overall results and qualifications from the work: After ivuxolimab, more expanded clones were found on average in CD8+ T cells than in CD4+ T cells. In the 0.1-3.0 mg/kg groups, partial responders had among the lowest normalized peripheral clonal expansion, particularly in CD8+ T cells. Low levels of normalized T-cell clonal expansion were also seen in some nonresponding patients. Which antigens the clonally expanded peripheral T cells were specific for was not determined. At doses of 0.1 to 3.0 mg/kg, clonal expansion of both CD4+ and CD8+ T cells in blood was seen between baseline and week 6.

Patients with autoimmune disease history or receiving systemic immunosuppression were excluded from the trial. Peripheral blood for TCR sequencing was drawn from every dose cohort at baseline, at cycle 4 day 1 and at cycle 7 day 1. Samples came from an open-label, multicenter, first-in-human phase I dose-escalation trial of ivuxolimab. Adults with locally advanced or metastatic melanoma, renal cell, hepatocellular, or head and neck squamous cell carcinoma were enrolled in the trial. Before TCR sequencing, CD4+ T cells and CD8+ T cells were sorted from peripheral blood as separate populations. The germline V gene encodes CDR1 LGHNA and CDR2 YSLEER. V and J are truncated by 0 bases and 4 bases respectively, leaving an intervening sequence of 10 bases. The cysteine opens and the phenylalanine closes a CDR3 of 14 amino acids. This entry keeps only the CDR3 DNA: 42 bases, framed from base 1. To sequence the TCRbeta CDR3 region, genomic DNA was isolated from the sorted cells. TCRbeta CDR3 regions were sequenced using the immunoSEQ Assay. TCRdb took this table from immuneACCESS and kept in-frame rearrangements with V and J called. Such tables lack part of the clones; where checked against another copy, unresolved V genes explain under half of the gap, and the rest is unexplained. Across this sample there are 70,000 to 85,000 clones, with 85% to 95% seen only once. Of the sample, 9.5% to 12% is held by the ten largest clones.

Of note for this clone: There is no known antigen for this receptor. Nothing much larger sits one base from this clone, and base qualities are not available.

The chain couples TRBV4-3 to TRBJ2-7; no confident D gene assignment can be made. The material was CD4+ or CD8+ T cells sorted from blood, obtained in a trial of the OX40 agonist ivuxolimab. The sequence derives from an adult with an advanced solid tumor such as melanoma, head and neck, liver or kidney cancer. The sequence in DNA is TGCGCCAGCAGCCAAGATAACTACGGGTACGAGCAGTACTTC. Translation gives CASSQDNYGYEQYF.